Listed below are T cell receptor beta chains from one sample, sequenced in a study of memory CD4+ T cells and cytomegalovirus serostatus. Assay: immunoSEQ multiplex PCR; the TCRdb copy retains only in-frame clones and omits some. Here the sample spans around 54,000 clones, around 82% being singletons. Specimen: memory CD4+ T cells from blood. These receptors all come from an adult in good health and CMV-seronegative. CDR3s include the opening cysteine and the closing phenylalanine or tryptophan. Each record gives: D gene, V gene, J gene, CDR3 DNA, CDR3 protein. The D gene is left open where the match is weak.

>.|TRBV28|TRBJ1-1
TGTGCCAGCAGTTTACCCAGCCCAACGCTTAGGGGCACTGAAGCTTTCTTT
CASSLPSPTLRGTEAFF
>.|TRBV2|TRBJ2-3
TGTGCCAGCAGTGAAGTAGGGAATACGCAGTATTTT
CASSEVGNTQYF
>.|TRBV10-3|TRBJ2-7
TGTGCCATCAAGCAAGGCGGCGCCAGCTCCTACGAGCAGTACTTC
CAIKQGGASSYEQYF
>.|TRBV2|TRBJ1-6
TGTGCCACAACCCGAGAACCGGAACCCCTCCACTTT
CATTREPEPLHF
>.|TRBV7-8|TRBJ1-5
TGTGCCAGCAGAGCTAAGGGGTCCGATAGCAATCAGCCCCAGCATTTT
CASRAKGSDSNQPQHF
>TRBD2|TRBV2|TRBJ2-3
TGTGCCAGTGGGCTGGCGGGGGGGGCCACAGATACGCAGTATTTT
CASGLAGGATDTQYF
>.|TRBV29-1|TRBJ1-2
TGCAGCGTTGGAGGGGAGGGTAACTATGGCTACACCTTC
CSVGGEGNYGYTF
>.|TRBV11-2|TRBJ2-7
TGTGCCAGCAGCCTAGGACAGACCTACGAGCAGTACTTC
CASSLGQTYEQYF
>TRBD1|TRBV30|TRBJ1-5
TGTGCCTGGAGTGGACAGGGCCGTCAGCCCCAGCATTTT
CAWSGQGRQPQHF
>.|TRBV4-2|TRBJ2-1
TGTGCCAGCAGCCAAGACCAAGGGGCCCCGCAGTTCTTC
CASSQDQGAPQFF
>.|TRBV6-1|TRBJ2-3
TGTGCCAGCAGACAGGGCCCCAGCACAGATACGCAGTATTTT
CASRQGPSTDTQYF